This note documents a single T cell receptor beta chain sequence. Authors' data handling: Nucleated cell counts were estimated from reference gene primer amplification. Assay used: immunoSEQ multiplex PCR; TCRdb lists only in-frame clones, some missing. That table furnishes V, J and clone size, whereas the DNA furnished D and trimming. This repertoire shows a few hundred thousand clones, roughly four fifths found once; its top ten account for about 3.5%. This entry comes from a study of blood T cell repertoires in COVID-19. This CDR3 is 12 amino acids long. Trimming took off 7 bases at V and 7 bases at J, with 13 bases between the two ends. Germline CDR1 is WSHSY and CDR2 is SAAADI.

This chain links TRBV10-2 with TRBJ1-1; maybe TRBD1 (5 bases). Specimen: PBMCs or T cells enriched from blood (not recorded which). The receptor was isolated from a man aged 50 or older who had recovered from COVID-19. The CDR3 loop is CASTRGEFEAFF. As DNA, the CDR3 is TGCGCCAGCACAAGGGGTGAATTTGAAGCTTTCTTT.